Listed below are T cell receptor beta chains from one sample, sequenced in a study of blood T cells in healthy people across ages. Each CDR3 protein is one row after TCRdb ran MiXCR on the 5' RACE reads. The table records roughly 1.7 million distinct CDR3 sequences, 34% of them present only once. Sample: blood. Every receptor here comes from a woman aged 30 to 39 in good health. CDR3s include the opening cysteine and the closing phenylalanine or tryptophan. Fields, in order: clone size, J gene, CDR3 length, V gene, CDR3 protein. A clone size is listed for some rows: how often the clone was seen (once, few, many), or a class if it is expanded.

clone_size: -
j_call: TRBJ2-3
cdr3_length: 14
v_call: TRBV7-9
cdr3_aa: CASSPASGEDTQYF

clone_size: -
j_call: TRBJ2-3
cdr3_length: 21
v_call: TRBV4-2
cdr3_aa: CASSQTRGASGNNLATDTQYF

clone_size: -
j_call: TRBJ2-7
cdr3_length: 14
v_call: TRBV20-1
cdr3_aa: CSARDNTRSNEQYF

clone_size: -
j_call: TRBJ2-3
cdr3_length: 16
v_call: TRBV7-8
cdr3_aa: CASSPRASGGSYTQYF

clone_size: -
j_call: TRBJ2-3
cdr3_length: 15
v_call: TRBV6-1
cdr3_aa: CASSDTSGRTDTQYF

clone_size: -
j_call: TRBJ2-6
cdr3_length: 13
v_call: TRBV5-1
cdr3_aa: CASSLEFRDVLTF

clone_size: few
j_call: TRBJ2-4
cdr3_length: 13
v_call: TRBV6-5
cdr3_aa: CASSMLEGNIQYF

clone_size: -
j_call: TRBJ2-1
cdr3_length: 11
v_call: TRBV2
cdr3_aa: CATSVGNEQFF

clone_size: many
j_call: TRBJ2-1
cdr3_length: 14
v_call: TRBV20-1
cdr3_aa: CSAPGLANYNEQFF

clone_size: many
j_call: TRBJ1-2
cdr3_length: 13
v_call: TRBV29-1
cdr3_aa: CSVVLGAAYGYTF

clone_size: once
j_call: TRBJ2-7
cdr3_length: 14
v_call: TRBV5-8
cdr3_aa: CASSLDGGPDEQYF

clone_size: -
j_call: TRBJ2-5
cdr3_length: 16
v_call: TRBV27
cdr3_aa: CASSLSISGGEETQYF

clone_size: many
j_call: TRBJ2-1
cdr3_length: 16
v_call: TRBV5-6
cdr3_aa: CASSRGASGRADEQFF

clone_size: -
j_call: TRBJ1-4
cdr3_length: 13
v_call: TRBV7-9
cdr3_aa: CASSLLPREKLFF

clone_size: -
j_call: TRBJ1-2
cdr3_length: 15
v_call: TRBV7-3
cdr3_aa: CASSIGPDTAYGYTF

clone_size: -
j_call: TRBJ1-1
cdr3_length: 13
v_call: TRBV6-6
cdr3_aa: CASSYGQGSEAFF

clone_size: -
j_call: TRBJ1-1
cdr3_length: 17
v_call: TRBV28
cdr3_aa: CASNVVEVSEMNTEAFF

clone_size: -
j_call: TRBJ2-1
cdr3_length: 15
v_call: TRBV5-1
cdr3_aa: CASSSLIVNRDEQFF

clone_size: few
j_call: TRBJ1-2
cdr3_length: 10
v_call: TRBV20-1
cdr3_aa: CSAHPYGYTF

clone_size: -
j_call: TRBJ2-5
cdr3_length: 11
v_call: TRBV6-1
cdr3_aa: CASSVKDKQYF

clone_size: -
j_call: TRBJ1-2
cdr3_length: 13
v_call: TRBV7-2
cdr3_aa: CASSFGAVYGYTF

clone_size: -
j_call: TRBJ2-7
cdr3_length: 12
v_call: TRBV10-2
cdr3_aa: CAGTPNSGEQYF

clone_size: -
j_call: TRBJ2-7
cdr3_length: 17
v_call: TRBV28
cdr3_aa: CASSLGLAGVGLDEQYF

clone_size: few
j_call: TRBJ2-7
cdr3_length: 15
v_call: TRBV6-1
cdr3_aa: CASSVRAGLVYEQYF